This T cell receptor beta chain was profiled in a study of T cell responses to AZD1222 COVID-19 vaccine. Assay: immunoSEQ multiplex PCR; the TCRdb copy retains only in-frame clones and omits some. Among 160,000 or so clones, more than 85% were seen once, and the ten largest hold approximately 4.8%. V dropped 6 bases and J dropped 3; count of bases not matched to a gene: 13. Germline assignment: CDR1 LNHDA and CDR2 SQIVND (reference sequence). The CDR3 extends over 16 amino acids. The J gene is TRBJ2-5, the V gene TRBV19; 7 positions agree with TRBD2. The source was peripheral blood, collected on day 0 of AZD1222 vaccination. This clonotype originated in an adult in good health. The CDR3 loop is CASRTSGRGREETQYF. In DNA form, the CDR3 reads TGTGCCAGTAGAACCTCAGGCCGGGGGAGGGAAGAGACCCAGTACTTC. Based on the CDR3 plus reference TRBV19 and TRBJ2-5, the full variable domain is DGGITQSPKYLFRKEGQNVTLSCEQNLNHDAMYWYRQDPGQGLRLIYYSQIVNDFQKGDIAEGYSVSREKKESFPLTVTSAQKNPTAFYLCASRTSGRGREETQYFGPGTRLLVL.